The T cell receptor (beta chain) described here comes from a study of blood T cell repertoires in COVID-19. Study-level background: Acute and convalescent COVID-19 specimens originated in the United States, Italy and Spain. T cells, B-cell-depleted T cells, or PBMCs provided the cDNA or gDNA that served as material.

Germline CDR1 is KGHDR and CDR2 is SFDVKD. V gave up 9 bases and J gave up 0 bases; unmatched junction bases: 3. The CDR3 has 16 amino acids. The table came from immunoSEQ multiplex PCR; TCRdb's copy has only in-frame clones and leaves some out. The data show 470,000 or so clones, approximately 83% seen once. The sequenced material came from peripheral blood. The receptor comes from a human donor in a cohort sampled during active COVID-19. The V call is TRBV24-1, the J call TRBJ2-2, with 13 positions matching TRBD2. This CDR3 reads CATGLAGAANTGELFF. As DNA, the CDR3 is TGTGCCACCGGACTAGCGGGAGCAGCGAACACCGGGGAGCTGTTTTTT.